The next 24 T cell receptor beta chains were all read from a single sample in a study of shared clonotypes between healthy human individuals. Generated by immunoSEQ multiplex PCR, the TCRdb table keeps only in-frame clones and is missing some. The repertoire includes about 690,000 clones, roughly 91% of them detected once, and less than 40% sits in the top ten. The sample taken for sequencing was memory CD8+ T cells from PBMCs. Specified subset: CD45RO+ cells pooled with CCR7-negative TemRA cells. All receptors come from a man between 18 and 35 years old in good health. Some clones in this sample may be carry-over from other donors' samples.

This sequence joins TRBV7-9 and TRBJ2-1, with 9 bases identical to TRBD2. CDR3 size: 16 residues. Germline CDR1 is SEHNR and CDR2 is FQNEAQ (reference sequence). Trimming took 7 bases from V and 6 from J; bases not matched to a gene: 13. The CDR3 nucleotides read TGTGCCAGCACAAAAGGCGGGAGGGTTAAGGGCAATGAGCAGTTCTTC. Its protein is CASTKGGRVKGNEQFF.

V usage is TRBV2 and J usage is TRBJ2-7; D is undetermined. The CDR3 loop spans 11 amino acids. CDR1 is SNHLY and CDR2 is FYNNEI in the germline V gene. V was pared by 10 bases and J by 5 bases, with 12 bases between. The CDR3 loop is CATSFSNEQYF. CDR3 DNA: TGTGCCACCTCCTTCTCAAACGAGCAGTACTTC.

This clone has more than one count but fewer than ten. The genes are TRBV7-9 and TRBJ1-2; no clear D gene. The CDR3 loop spans 14 amino acids. The germline gives CDR1 SEHNR, CDR2 FQNEAQ (reference sequence). V lost 5 bases and J lost 4, with 14 bases in between. CDR3 residues: CASSPVARIYGYTF. As DNA, the CDR3 is TGTGCCAGCAGCCCCGTTGCCAGGATCTATGGCTACACCTTC.

The chain joins TRBV30 to TRBJ2-3; possible D gene TRBD1, 6 bases. Trimming removed 7 bases from V and 0 bases from J, with 14 bases in between. This CDR3 region has 14 residues. Germline V gene sequence: CDR1 GTSNPN, CDR2 SVGIG (reference sequence). The CDR3 loop reads CASETGISTDTQYF. The CDR3 nucleotides are TGTGCCTCAGAGACAGGTATTAGCACAGATACGCAGTATTTT.

The chain recombines TRBV7-9 with TRBJ1-5; D is unresolved. This CDR3 comprises 13 residues. Germline-derived CDR1 and CDR2 are SEHNR and FQNEAQ (reference sequence). Between the trimmed V and J ends, which lost 1 base and 5 bases, there was a span of 6 bases. The CDR3 spells CASSLGRYQPQHF. In DNA form, the CDR3 reads TGTGCCAGCAGCTTAGGCCGTTATCAGCCCCAGCATTTT.

The V and J genes are TRBV27 and TRBJ2-7, with D maybe TRBD2 (5 bases). Germline V lookup: CDR1 MNHEY, CDR2 SMNVEV (reference sequence). V was pared by 2 bases and J by 3 bases, with 11 bases between. The CDR3 spans 14 residues. CDR3 protein: CASSLPTTLYEQYF. CDR3 coding DNA: TGTGCCAGCAGTTTACCGACTACCCTCTACGAGCAGTACTTC.

The gene calls are TRBV14 and TRBJ2-7; 8 positions agree with TRBD2. Germline V CDR1 and CDR2: SGHDN, FVKESK. This CDR3 has 16 amino acids. The ends lost 4 bases at V and 3 bases at J; junction bases unmatched: 11. The CDR3: CASSPSSGQGRYEQYF. Written as DNA, the CDR3 is TGTGCCAGCAGCCCTTCTAGCGGGCAGGGCCGCTACGAGCAGTACTTC. Combining the CDR3 with reference TRBV14 and TRBJ2-7 gives the whole variable domain EAGVTQFPSHSVIEKGQTVTLRCDPISGHDNLYWYRRVMGKEIKFLLHFVKESKQDESGMPNNRFLAERTGGTYSTLKVQPAELEDSGVYFCASSPSSGQGRYEQYFGPGTRLTVT.

Concerning this clone itself: This specimen includes other DNA sequences encoding the same CDR3. V usage is TRBV10-3 and J usage is TRBJ2-7; TRBD1 matches at 8 bases. V lost 6 bases to trimming and J lost 1 base; unmatched junction nucleotides: 2. This CDR3 region has 13 residues. The germline gives CDR1 ENHRY, CDR2 SYGVKD. The CDR3 DNA is TGTGCCATCAGGACAGGGGAGTCCTACGAGCAGTACTTC. This translates into CAIRTGESYEQYF.

This chain links TRBV9 with TRBJ2-3; D is ambiguous. V was cut by 4 bases and J by 2 bases, with 8 bases left in between. CDR3 length equals 13 residues. Germline V lookup: CDR1 SGDLS, CDR2 YYNGEE. The CDR3 sequence is CASSPPYTDTQYF. The DNA for the CDR3 is TGTGCCAGCAGCCCACCCTACACAGATACGCAGTATTTT.

The CDR3 loop is CASRLAGDADTQYF. DNA of the CDR3: TGTGCCAGTCGACTAGCGGGAGATGCCGATACGCAGTATTTT. V and J are TRBV7-6 and TRBJ2-3; 12 bases map to TRBD2. Germline lookup yields CDR1 SGHVS and CDR2 FNYEAQ. This CDR3 is built from 14 residues. The V gene end was trimmed by 9 bases and the J gene end by 6 bases; junction bases not matched to a gene: 7.

The chain uses TRBV7-9 and TRBJ2-2; weak D call: TRBD1 (5 bases). The V end lost 2 bases, the J end lost 5 bases, and 18 bases lay between the germline ends. Germline V CDR1 and CDR2: SEHNR, FQNEAQ (reference sequence). The length of the CDR3 is 17 residues. The CDR3 spells CASSLFPQVANTGELFF. In DNA form, the CDR3 reads TGTGCCAGCAGCTTATTTCCACAGGTGGCTAATACCGGGGAGCTGTTTTTT. The whole variable domain, filled in from reference TRBV7-9 and TRBJ2-2, reads DTGVSQNPRHKITKRGQNVTFRCDPISEHNRLYWYRQTLGQGPEFLTYFQNEAQLEKSRLLSDRFSAERPKGSFSTLEIQRTEQGDSAMYLCASSLFPQVANTGELFFGEGSRLTVL.

In regard to this clone: Other DNA sequences in the sample encode the same CDR3. The gene calls are TRBV19 and TRBJ1-5; D is uncertain. CDR1 is LNHDA and CDR2 is SQIVND in the germline V gene (reference sequence). The CDR3 totals 15 residues. Trimming took 3 bases from V and 0 from J, leaving 9 bases between them. As DNA, the CDR3 is TGTGCCAGTAGTATCGGGCAGCATAGCAATCAGCCCCAGCATTTT. It encodes CASSIGQHSNQPQHF. Full variable domain (missing parts from reference TRBV19 and TRBJ1-5): DGGITQSPKYLFRKEGQNVTLSCEQNLNHDAMYWYRQDPGQGLRLIYYSQIVNDFQKGDIAEGYSVSREKKESFPLTVTSAQKNPTAFYLCASSIGQHSNQPQHFGDGTRLSIL.

The J gene is TRBJ2-5, the V gene TRBV27; 11 bases line up with TRBD1. V was clipped by 5 bases and J by 2 bases; unmatched bases: 7. Germline CDR1 MNHEY, CDR2 SMNVEV (reference sequence). The CDR3 is 16 residues long. CDR3 sequence reads: CASSPWTGGGQETQYF. CDR3 in DNA: TGTGCCAGCAGTCCTTGGACAGGGGGCGGACAAGAGACCCAGTACTTC.

For this clone: The junction departs from germline at one end; a sequencing error may be responsible. This chain connects TRBV7-9 to TRBJ2-5, with TRBD2 matching 12 bases. The germline V gene encodes CDR1 SEHNR and CDR2 FQNEAQ (reference sequence). CDR3 length: 16 amino acids. The CDR3 loop is CASSIRTSGDQETQYF. The CDR3 bases are TGTGCCAGCAGCATCCGGACTAGCGGGGACCAGGAGACCCAGTACTTC.

The genes are TRBV7-9 and TRBJ2-7; D is tentatively TRBD1 or TRBD2 (6 bases each). Looked up from germline, CDR1 is SEHNR and CDR2 is FQNEAQ (reference sequence). Trimming removed 5 bases from V and 4 bases from J, with 21 bases in between. CDR3 length: 16 amino acids. The CDR3 spells CASSPRGAGAGYEQYF. DNA of the CDR3: TGTGCCAGCAGCCCGAGGGGGGCAGGGGCCGGGTACGAGCAGTACTTC.

V and J are TRBV28 and TRBJ2-5; the D is unclear. Germline V gives CDR1 MDHEN, CDR2 SYDVKM. Trimming removed 3 bases at V and 5 bases at J, with 13 bases between. The CDR3 consists of 14 residues. In nucleotides, the CDR3 is TGTGCCAGCAGTTTTTCCCCCCGGATGGAGACCCAGTACTTC. It specifies CASSFSPRMETQYF.

In the case of this clone: A read error may produce the germline difference seen at one junction end. The rearrangement uses TRBV29-1 and TRBJ1-2, with 11 bases aligning to TRBD1. Germline lookup yields CDR1 SQVTM and CDR2 ANQGSEA. This CDR3 is 12 amino acids long. CDR3 coding DNA: TGCAGCGTCGAAGGGACAGGGGGGAGCTACACCTTC. Its translation: CSVEGTGGSYTF.

This chain connects TRBV19 to TRBJ1-1; no clear D gene. The CDR3 extends over 12 amino acids. V lost 3 bases, J lost 3 bases, and 5 bases lay in between. The germline V gene has CDR1 LNHDA and CDR2 SQIVND (reference sequence). The DNA of the CDR3 is TGTGCCAGTAGTATGGGATACACTGAAGCTTTCTTT. It encodes CASSMGYTEAFF.

This sequence joins TRBV5-1 and TRBJ2-3; D may be TRBD1 (6 bases). Germline CDR1 is SGHRS and CDR2 is YFSETQ. There are 19 residues in the CDR3. The V and J ends lost 0 bases and 5 bases respectively, with 25 bases between them. DNA of the CDR3: TGCGCCAGCAGCTTGGGGAATGAGGACAGAACAGGAGGTCTAGATACGCAGTATTTT. Protein sequence: CASSLGNEDRTGGLDTQYF.

The chain is built from TRBV6-6 and TRBJ1-1; 10 nucleotides match TRBD1. There are 14 residues in the CDR3. Germline V CDR1 and CDR2: MNHNY, SVGAGI (reference sequence). V gave up 4 bases and J gave up 7 bases; unmatched junction bases: 6. The CDR3 sequence is CASSWGQGPDEAFF. The CDR3 DNA reads TGTGCCAGCAGTTGGGGACAGGGGCCGGATGAAGCTTTCTTT.

This clone was seen more than once but under ten times. This chain connects TRBV7-9 to TRBJ1-2; D is uncertain. The V end was cut by 5 bases, the J end by 4 bases, with 14 bases between. The CDR3 is 14 amino acids. Germline CDR1 and CDR2: SEHNR and FQNEAQ (reference sequence). In DNA, the CDR3 is TGTGCCAGCAGCGCAACAGAGGAGAGCTATGGCTACACCTTC. Amino acid sequence: CASSATEESYGYTF.

This chain links TRBV6-5 with TRBJ2-5, with TRBD1 identical over 9 bases. CDR3 size: 15 residues. Trimming took 5 bases from V and 12 from J; bases not matched to a gene: 16. Germline assignment: CDR1 MNHEY and CDR2 SVGAGI. The CDR3: CASSPNTGQGVNKYF. CDR3 DNA: TGTGCCAGCAGTCCGAATACGGGACAGGGCGTGAATAAGTACTTC.

The V and J genes are TRBV30 and TRBJ1-1; no firm D call. In germline, CDR1 is GTSNPN, CDR2 SVGIG (reference sequence). With 0 bases removed from V and 5 bases from J, the gap between germline ends came to 7 bases. The CDR3 runs 12 residues. This CDR3 reads CAWSVLWTEAFF. For the CDR3, the DNA is TGTGCCTGGAGTGTACTCTGGACTGAAGCTTTCTTT.

This clone was counted a few times. The rearrangement joins TRBV11-1 to TRBJ2-1; 7 bases match TRBD2. This CDR3 has 14 residues. The ends lost 3 bases at V and 6 bases at J; junction bases unmatched: 5. Germline-derived CDR1 and CDR2 are SGHAT and FQDESV (reference sequence). The CDR3 DNA is TGTGCCAGCAGCTTTGCGGGAGTGAGCAATGAGCAGTTCTTC. Encoded protein: CASSFAGVSNEQFF.